This T cell receptor beta chain was sequenced during a study of blood T cell repertoires in COVID-19. Study-level background: PBMCs, B-cell-depleted T cells, or T cells provided the cDNA or gDNA that made up the material.

Clones were sequenced by immunoSEQ multiplex PCR, and TCRdb holds only the in-frame ones, with some missing. Here the sample spans 61,000 or so clones, 88% being singletons. This CDR3 comprises 14 residues. The V segment lost 4 bases and the J segment 7 bases; nucleotides outside the gene matches: 7. Germline V gene sequence: CDR1 MNHEY, CDR2 SMNVEV (reference sequence). Sequenced input: peripheral blood. This TCR came from a woman in her 50s with active or convalescent COVID-19. V and J are TRBV27 and TRBJ2-3; 8 bases match TRBD1. The CDR3 DNA reads TGTGCCAGCAGTTCGACAGGGGTGGCAAATACGCAGTATTTT. Translated: CASSSTGVANTQYF.